The TCR beta chain described here comes from a study of cytomegalovirus exposure and HLA in healthy donors. Study-wide results and caveats: Among TCR beta chains, those listed as cytomegalovirus-associated numbered about 160. Among CMV-associated TCR beta chains, most appeared HLA-restricted in a later analysis. At a 0.05 false discovery rate, a later analysis found some 18,000 TCR beta sequences to be associated with HLA alleles.

The germline CDR1 and CDR2 sequences are LNHDA and SQIVND (reference sequence). Trimming left V 4 bases short and J 11 bases short, with 20 bases between. The length of the CDR3 is 14 residues. With regard to this clone: Its antigen is not identified.

Researchers ran the PCR with 60 Vbeta and 13 Jbeta primers. Produced via immunoSEQ multiplex PCR; TCRdb's table is partial and in-frame only. Of 95,000 to 150,000 clones in the sample, 70% to 90% were seen once. Material for sequencing was PBMCs. This sequence joins TRBV19 and TRBJ1-1; D not certain. The receptor was derived from a man in his forties in good health and CMV-seronegative. CDR3: CASSRRQFPMAAFF. In DNA, the CDR3 is TGTGCCAGTAGTAGGCGGCAGTTCCCAATGGCGGCTTTCTTT.